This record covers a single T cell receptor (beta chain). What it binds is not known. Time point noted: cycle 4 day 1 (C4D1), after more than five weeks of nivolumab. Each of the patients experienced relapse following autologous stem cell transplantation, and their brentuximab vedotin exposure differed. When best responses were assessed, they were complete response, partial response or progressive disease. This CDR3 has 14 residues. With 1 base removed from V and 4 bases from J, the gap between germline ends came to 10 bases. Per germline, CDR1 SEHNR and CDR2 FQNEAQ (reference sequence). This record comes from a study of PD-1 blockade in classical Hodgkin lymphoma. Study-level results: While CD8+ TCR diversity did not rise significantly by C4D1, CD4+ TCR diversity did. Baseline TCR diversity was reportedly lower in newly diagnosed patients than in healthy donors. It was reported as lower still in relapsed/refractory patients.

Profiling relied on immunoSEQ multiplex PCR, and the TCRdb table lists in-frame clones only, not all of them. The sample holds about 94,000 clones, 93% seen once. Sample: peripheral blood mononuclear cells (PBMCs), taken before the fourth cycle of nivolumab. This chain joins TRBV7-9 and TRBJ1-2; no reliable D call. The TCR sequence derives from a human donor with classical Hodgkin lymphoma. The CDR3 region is CASSLGGSPYGYTF. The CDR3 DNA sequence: TGTGCCAGCAGCTTAGGAGGGTCCCCCTATGGCTACACCTTC.